This TCR beta chain is from a study of shared clonotypes between healthy human individuals. Study-wide results and limits: Among four donors, about 5% of naive CD4 clonotypes were found in common.

In regard to this clone: What it recognizes is unknown.

The data were produced by immunoSEQ multiplex PCR, yet TCRdb's version contains in-frame clones alone and is incomplete. The table has about 1,900,000 clones, about 95% seen once. The germline gives CDR1 MGHRA, CDR2 YSYEKL. The CDR3 covers 15 residues. J lost 3 bases, V lost 2 bases, and 2 bases had no gene match. It was CD45RO-negative cells, positively selected for CCR7, that made up naive CD8 cells, with terminally differentiated effector memory CD45RA+ cells excluded. The chain couples TRBV4-1 to TRBJ2-7; TRBD2 matches 12 bases. This TCR came from a man younger than 35 in good health. Sequences were obtained from naive CD8+ T cells sorted from blood. CDR3 loop: CASSQWTSGIYEQYF. Here the CDR3 DNA reads TGCGCCAGCAGCCAATGGACTAGCGGGATCTACGAGCAGTACTTC.